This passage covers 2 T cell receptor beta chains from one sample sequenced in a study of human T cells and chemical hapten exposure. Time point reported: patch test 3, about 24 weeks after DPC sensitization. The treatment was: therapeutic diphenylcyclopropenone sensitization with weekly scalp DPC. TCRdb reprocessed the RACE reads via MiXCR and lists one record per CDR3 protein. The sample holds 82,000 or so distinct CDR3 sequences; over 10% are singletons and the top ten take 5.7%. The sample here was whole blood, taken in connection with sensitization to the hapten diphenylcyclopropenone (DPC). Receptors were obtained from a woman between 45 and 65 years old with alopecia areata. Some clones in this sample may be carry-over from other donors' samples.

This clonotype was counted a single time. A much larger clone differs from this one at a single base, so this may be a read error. The CDR3 DNA reads as TGTGCCAGCAGCGACAAGGGACGGAGGGAAGTGACCCAGTACTTC. Translation: CASSDKGRREVTQYF. V gene TRBV7-6 combines with J gene TRBJ2-5, with D possibly being TRBD2 (6 bases). Trimming took 5 bases from V and 7 from J, leaving 20 bases between them. Germline assignment: CDR1 SGHVS and CDR2 FNYEAQ. The CDR3 totals 15 residues.

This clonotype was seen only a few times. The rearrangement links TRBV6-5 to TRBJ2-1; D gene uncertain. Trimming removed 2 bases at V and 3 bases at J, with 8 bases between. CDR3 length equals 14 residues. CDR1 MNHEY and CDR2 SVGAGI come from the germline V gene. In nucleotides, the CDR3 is TGTGCCAGCAGTTACAACCGGGTCTACAATGAGCAGTTCTTC. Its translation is CASSYNRVYNEQFF.